This entry lists 8 T cell receptor beta chains sequenced from one sample in a study of T cell changes during pregnancy in multiple sclerosis. Assay used: immunoSEQ multiplex PCR; TCRdb lists only in-frame clones, some missing. This sample has about 75,000 clones, with 85% to 95% found just once. Sample: CD4+ T cells from peripheral blood mononuclear cells, taken after pregnancy. These receptors all stem from a female donor with multiple sclerosis, enrolled in a pregnancy study.

The chain employs TRBV7-8 and TRBJ2-7; 15 nucleotides align to TRBD2. The length of the CDR3 is 15 residues. The junction had 6 bases not matched to a gene; V was cut back by 6 bases and J by 6 bases. Germline CDR1 reads SGHVS; CDR2 reads FQNEAQ. The CDR3 bases are TGTGCCAGCAGTAGGACTAGCGGGAGGGCAGGCGAGCAGTACTTC. Translation gives CASSRTSGRAGEQYF.

The chain couples TRBV28 to TRBJ2-7, with 7 bases that match TRBD1. Losses at the gene ends were 8 bases for V and 1 base for J; bases not matched to a gene: 5. Germline assignment: CDR1 MDHEN and CDR2 SYDVKM. CDR3 length: 13 amino acids. The CDR3 DNA reads as TGTGCCAGCTGGGACAGCCTGTCCTACGAGCAGTACTTC. Translation: CASWDSLSYEQYF.

The chain recombines TRBV6-1 with TRBJ2-3; 7 positions match TRBD1. The CDR3 contains 15 residues. V dropped 4 bases and J dropped 2; count of bases not matched to a gene: 6. Per the germline V gene, CDR1 is MNHNS and CDR2 is SASEGT. DNA for the CDR3: TGTGCCAGCAGTGGGGGGACAGACCTCACAGATACGCAGTATTTT. Residues: CASSGGTDLTDTQYF.

The rearrangement uses TRBV4-2 and TRBJ1-5; 9 bases agree with TRBD1. CDR1 and CDR2 from the germline V gene are LGHNA and YNFKEQ. V lost 4 bases and J lost 5; bases outside the gene matches: 9. This CDR3 has 16 amino acids. The CDR3 bases are TGTGCCAGCAGCCTTTCGACAGGGGGAGGCGATCAGCCCCAGCATTTT. Its translation is CASSLSTGGGDQPQHF.

This clone was observed once. J is TRBJ1-5 and V is TRBV19; D unresolved. CDR3 length equals 15 residues. Trimming cost V 0 bases and J 3 bases, with 9 bases left between them. The germline gives CDR1 LNHDA, CDR2 SQIVND (reference sequence). The CDR3 reads CASSIDNSPNQPQHF. The CDR3 DNA reads TGTGCCAGTAGTATAGATAACAGCCCCAATCAGCCCCAGCATTTT.

The V gene is TRBV7-9, the J gene TRBJ2-2; 10 nucleotides match TRBD1. The CDR3 runs to 15 residues. From germline, CDR1 is SEHNR and CDR2 FQNEAQ (reference sequence). V lost 4 bases, J lost 2 bases, and 1 base stayed unmatched. The CDR3 DNA is TGTGCCAGCAGCTGGACAGGGGGAAACACCGGGGAGCTGTTTTTT. Translated, it gives CASSWTGGNTGELFF.

The chain has TRBV28 and TRBJ2-7; 8 bases fit TRBD1. CDR1 MDHEN and CDR2 SYDVKM come from the germline V gene. J lost 1 base, V lost 4 bases, and 6 bases had no gene match. The CDR3 length is 15 residues. The CDR3 reads CASSWDRRLSYEQYF. CDR3 DNA sequence: TGTGCCAGCAGTTGGGACAGGCGACTATCCTACGAGCAGTACTTC.

The chain recombines TRBV30 with TRBJ1-2, with 8 nucleotides matching TRBD1. V was pared by 0 bases and J by 7 bases, with 13 bases of the junction left unmatched. This CDR3 is built from 16 residues. Germline V lookup: CDR1 GTSNPN, CDR2 SVGIG (reference sequence). This chain's CDR3 is CAWSVQAGQGVLGYTF. The CDR3 coding sequence is TGTGCCTGGAGTGTTCAAGCTGGACAGGGAGTGCTTGGCTACACCTTC.